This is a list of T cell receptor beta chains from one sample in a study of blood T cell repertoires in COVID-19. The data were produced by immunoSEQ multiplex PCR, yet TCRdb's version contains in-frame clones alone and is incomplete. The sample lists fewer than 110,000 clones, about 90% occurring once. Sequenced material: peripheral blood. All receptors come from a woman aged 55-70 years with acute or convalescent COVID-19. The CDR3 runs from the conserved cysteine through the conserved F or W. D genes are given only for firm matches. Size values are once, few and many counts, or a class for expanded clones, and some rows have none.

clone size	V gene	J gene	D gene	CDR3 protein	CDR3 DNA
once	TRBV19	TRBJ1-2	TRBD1	CATRGGGNGYTF	TGTGCCACCCGAGGGGGCGGGAATGGCTACACCTTC
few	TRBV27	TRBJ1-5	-	CASSPEVGRQPQHF	TGTGCCAGCAGTCCCGAGGTGGGGAGACAGCCCCAGCATTTT
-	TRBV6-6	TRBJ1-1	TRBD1	CASSYRQGGTEAFF	TGTGCCAGCAGTTACAGACAGGGAGGCACTGAAGCTTTCTTT
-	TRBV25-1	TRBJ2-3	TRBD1	CASSARQGYTDTQYF	TGTGCCAGCAGTGCTAGACAGGGATACACAGATACGCAGTATTTT
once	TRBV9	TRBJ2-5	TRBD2	CASSVAASGLETQYF	TGTGCCAGCAGCGTAGCGGCTAGCGGTCTGGAGACCCAGTACTTC
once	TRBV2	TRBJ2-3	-	CASSVLLYADTQYF	TGTGCCAGTAGTGTCCTGTTGTATGCAGATACGCAGTATTTT
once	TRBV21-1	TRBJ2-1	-	CASSKGERGSDFNEQFF	TGTGCCAGCAGCAAAGGAGAGAGGGGGTCGGATTTCAATGAGCAGTTCTTC
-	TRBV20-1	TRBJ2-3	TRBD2	CSAGGLAGVQDTQYF	TGCAGTGCTGGTGGACTAGCGGGAGTACAAGATACGCAGTATTTT
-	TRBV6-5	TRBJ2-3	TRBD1	CASSSRGTGVTDTQYF	TGTGCCAGCAGTTCAAGGGGGACAGGGGTGACAGATACGCAGTATTTT
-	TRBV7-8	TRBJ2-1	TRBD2	CASSLARIAGVGFF	TGTGCCAGCAGCTTAGCGAGGATAGCGGGAGTTGGTTTCTTC
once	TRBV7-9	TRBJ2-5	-	CASSTQTGGTQYF	TGTGCCAGCAGCACCCAAACCGGGGGGACCCAGTACTTC
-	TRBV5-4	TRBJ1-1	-	CASSLRGKMNTEAFF	TGTGCCAGCAGCCTCAGGGGTAAAATGAACACTGAAGCTTTCTTT
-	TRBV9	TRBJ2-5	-	CASSVGTPKKTQYF	TGTGCCAGCAGCGTAGGGACTCCCAAGAAAACCCAGTACTTC
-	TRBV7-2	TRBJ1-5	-	CASSLNWAQPEHF	TGTGCCAGCAGCTTAAATTGGGCGCAGCCCGAGCATTTT
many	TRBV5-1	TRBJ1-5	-	CASSRGNNQPQHF	TGCGCCAGCAGCCGGGGGAACAATCAGCCCCAGCATTTT
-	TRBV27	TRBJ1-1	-	CASSLSVRTEAFF	TGTGCCAGCAGTTTATCGGTCCGGACTGAAGCTTTCTTT
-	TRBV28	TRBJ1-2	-	CASSRANYGYTF	TGTGCCAGCAGTCGTGCGAACTATGGCTACACCTTC
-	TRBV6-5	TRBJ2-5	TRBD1	CASRHRGGAQETQYF	TGTGCCAGCAGACACAGGGGTGGGGCCCAAGAGACCCAGTACTTC
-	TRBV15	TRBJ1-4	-	CATSSDRFNEKLFF	TGTGCCACCAGCTCTGACAGGTTCAATGAAAAACTGTTTTTT
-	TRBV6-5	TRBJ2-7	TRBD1	CASSFSGTDFYEQYF	TGTGCCAGCAGTTTTTCCGGGACAGATTTCTACGAGCAGTACTTC
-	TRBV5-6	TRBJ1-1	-	CASSRGHSYTEAFF	TGTGCCAGCAGCCGGGGACATTCGTACACTGAAGCTTTCTTT
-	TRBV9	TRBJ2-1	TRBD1	CASSTSDRGPNNEQFF	TGTGCCAGCAGCACATCGGACAGGGGGCCCAACAATGAGCAGTTCTTC
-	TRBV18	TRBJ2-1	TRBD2	CASSPRSGRRERAYNEQFF	TGTGCCAGCTCACCTCGATCGGGGAGGCGGGAGCGGGCCTACAATGAGCAGTTCTTC
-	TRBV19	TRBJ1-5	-	CASSINKGVCFNQPQHF	TGTGCCAGTAGTATAAATAAGGGGGTTTGCTTCAATCAGCCCCAGCATTTT
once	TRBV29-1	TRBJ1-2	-	CSVGAGQIGDGYTF	TGCAGCGTTGGTGCCGGACAAATAGGAGACGGCTACACCTTC
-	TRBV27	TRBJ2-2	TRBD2	CASSLAGGLNTGELFF	TGTGCCAGCAGTTTAGCGGGAGGGCTGAACACCGGGGAGCTGTTTTTT
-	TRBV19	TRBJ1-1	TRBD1	CASMAGGMNTEAFF	TGTGCCAGTATGGCAGGGGGGATGAACACTGAAGCTTTCTTT
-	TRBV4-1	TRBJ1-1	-	CASSFGQGNTEAFF	TGCGCCAGCAGCTTCGGACAAGGGAACACTGAAGCTTTCTTT
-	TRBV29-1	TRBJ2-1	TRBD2	CSVAVRLAGNEQFF	TGCAGCGTTGCTGTTAGACTAGCGGGAAATGAGCAGTTCTTC
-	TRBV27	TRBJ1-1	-	CARDKGMMAFF	TGTGCCAGGGACAAGGGCATGATGGCTTTCTTT
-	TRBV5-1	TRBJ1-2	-	CASSLAGQLYGYTF	TGCGCCAGCAGTCTCGCCGGACAGCTCTATGGCTACACCTTC
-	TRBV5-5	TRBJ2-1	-	CASSLNSAEFF	TGTGCCAGCAGCTTGAACTCGGCGGAGTTCTTC
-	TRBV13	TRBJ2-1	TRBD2	CASSDPGLGFVGSYNEQFF	TGTGCCAGCAGCGACCCGGGACTAGGGTTTGTGGGCTCCTACAATGAGCAGTTCTTC
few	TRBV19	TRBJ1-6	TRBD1	CASSAGQGANSPLHF	TGTGCCAGTAGTGCAGGACAGGGAGCCAATTCACCCCTCCACTTT
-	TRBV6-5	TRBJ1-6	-	CASSYGGYNSPLHF	TGTGCCAGCAGTTACGGGGGGTATAATTCACCCCTCCACTTT